This T cell receptor (beta chain) stems from a study of T cells in Graves' hyperthyroidism and ophthalmopathy. Turning to the study itself: Peripheral blood sampling occurred at initial diagnosis, before any treatment. Findings of the study overall: From stable hyperthyroidism, ophthalmopathy was separated by a 13 V-J model.

This clonotype was recorded many times. What it binds is unknown. In germline, CDR1 is MNHNS, CDR2 SASEGT. The CDR3 runs 18 residues. V lost 2 bases, J lost 10 bases, and 24 bases lay in between. PBMCs were derived from approximately 10 ml fresh peripheral blood. Researchers amplified the TCR beta CDR3 regions from RNA transcripts. First-round RT-PCR of the TCR CDR3 relied on the HTBI primer set. TCRdb reprocessed the multiplex PCR reads via MiXCR and lists one record per CDR3 protein. The sample contains approximately 400,000 distinct CDR3 sequences, 15% to 18% of which appear only once. The sample consisted of blood. This sequence originates from a woman in her late teens or twenties with Graves' hyperthyroidism. This sequence joins TRBV6-1 and TRBJ1-6; D might be TRBD1 (5 bases). The DNA of the CDR3 is TGTGCCAGCAGTGAACAACTGGGGGGGGTTACCCCCGACTCACCCCTCCACTTT. This encodes CASSEQLGGVTPDSPLHF.